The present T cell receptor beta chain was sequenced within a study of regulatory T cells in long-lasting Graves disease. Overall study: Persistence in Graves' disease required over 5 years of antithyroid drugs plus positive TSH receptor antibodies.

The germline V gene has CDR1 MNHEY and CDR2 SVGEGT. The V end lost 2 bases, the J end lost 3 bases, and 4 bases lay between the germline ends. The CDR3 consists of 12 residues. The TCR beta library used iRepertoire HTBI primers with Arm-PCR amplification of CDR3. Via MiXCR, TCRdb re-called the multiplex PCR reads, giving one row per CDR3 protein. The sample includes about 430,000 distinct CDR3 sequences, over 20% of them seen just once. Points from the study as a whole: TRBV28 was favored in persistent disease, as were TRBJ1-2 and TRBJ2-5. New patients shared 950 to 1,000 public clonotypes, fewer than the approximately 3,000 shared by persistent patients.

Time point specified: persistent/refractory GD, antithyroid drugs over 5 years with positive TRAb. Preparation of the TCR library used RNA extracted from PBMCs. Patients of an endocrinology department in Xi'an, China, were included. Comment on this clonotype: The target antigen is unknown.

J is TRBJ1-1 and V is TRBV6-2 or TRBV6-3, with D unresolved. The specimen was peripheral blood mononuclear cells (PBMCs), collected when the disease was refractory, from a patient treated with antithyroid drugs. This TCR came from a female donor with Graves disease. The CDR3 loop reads CASSYLDTEAFF. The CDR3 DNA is TGTGCCAGCAGTTACCTAGACACTGAAGCTTTCTTT.